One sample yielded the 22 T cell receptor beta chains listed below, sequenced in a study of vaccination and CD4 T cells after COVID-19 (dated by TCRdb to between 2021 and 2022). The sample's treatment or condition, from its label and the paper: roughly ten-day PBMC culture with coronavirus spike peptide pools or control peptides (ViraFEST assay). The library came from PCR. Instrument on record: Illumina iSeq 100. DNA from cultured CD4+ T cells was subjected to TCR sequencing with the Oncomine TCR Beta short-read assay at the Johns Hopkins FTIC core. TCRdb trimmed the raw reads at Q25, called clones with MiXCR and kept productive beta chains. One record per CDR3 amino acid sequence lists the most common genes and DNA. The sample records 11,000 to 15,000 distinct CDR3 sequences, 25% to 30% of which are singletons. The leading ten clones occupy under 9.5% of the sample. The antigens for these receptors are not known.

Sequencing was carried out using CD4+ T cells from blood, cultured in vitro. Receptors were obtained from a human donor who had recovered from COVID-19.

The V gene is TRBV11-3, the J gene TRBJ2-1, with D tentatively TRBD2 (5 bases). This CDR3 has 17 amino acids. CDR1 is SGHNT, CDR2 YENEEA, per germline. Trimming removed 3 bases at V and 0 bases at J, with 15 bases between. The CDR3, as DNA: TGTGCCAGCAGCTTTGAGCGTTGGGAGAGCTCCTACAATGAGCAGTTCTTC. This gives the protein CASSFERWESSYNEQFF.

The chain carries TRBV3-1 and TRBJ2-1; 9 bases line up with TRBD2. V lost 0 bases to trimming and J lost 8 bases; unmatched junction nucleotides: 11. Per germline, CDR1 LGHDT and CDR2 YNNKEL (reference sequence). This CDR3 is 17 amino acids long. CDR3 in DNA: TGTGCCAGCAGCCAAGATCAGCGGGGGGCCCTGCGGGATGAGCAGTTCTTC. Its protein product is CASSQDQRGALRDEQFF.

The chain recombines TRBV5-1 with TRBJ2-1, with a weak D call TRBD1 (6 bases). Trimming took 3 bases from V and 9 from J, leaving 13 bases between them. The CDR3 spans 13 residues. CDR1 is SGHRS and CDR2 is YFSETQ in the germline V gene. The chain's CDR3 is CASSSTGIGEQFF. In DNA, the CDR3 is TGCGCCAGCAGCTCGACAGGTATCGGTGAGCAGTTCTTC.

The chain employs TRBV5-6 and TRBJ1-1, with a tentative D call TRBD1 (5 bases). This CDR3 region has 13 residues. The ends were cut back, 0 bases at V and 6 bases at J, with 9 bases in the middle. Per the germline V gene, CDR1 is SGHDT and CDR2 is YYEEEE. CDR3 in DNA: TGTGCCAGCAGCTTGGATGGGGGTTCTGAAGCTTTCTTT. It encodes CASSLDGGSEAFF.

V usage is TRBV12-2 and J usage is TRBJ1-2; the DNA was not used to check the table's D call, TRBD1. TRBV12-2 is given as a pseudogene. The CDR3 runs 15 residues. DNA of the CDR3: TGTGCAAGTCGCTTAGGGACAGGGGGCAGCTATGGCTACACCTTC. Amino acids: CASRLGTGGSYGYTF.

CDR3 sequence reads: CASTPPGTGRTEAFF. DNA for the CDR3: TGTGCCAGCACCCCCCCCGGGACAGGGCGGACTGAAGCTTTCTTT. This chain connects TRBV2 to TRBJ1-1, with 9 bases fitting TRBD1. This CDR3 contains 15 residues. Germline trimming cut 7 bases from V and 5 bases from J; bases unmatched to any gene: 11. Germline V CDR1 and CDR2: SNHLY, FYNNEI.

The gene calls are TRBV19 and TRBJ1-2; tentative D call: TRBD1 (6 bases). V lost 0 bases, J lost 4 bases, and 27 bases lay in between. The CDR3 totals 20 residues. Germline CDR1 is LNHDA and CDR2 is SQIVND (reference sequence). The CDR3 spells CASSIETPGAHAPNFYGYTF. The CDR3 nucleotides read TGTGCCAGTAGTATAGAGACCCCAGGGGCCCACGCCCCTAATTTCTATGGCTACACCTTC.

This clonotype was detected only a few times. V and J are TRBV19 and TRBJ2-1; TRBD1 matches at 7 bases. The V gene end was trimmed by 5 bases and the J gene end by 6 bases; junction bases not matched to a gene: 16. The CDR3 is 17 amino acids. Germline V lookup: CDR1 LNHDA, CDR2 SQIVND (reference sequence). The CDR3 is CASSVAIRGGSTNEQFF. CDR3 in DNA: TGTGCCAGTAGTGTCGCGATACGAGGGGGCTCTACCAATGAGCAGTTCTTC.

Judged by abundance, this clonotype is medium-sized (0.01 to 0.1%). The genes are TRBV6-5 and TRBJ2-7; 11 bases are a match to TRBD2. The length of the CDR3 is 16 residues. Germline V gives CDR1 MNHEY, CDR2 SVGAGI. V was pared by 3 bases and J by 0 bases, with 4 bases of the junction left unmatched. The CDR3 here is CASSYTSGGGSYEQYF. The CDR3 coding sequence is TGTGCCAGCAGTTATACTAGCGGGGGTGGCTCCTACGAGCAGTACTTC.

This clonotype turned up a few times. This chain's CDR3 is CASTDVRGRGEAFF. DNA for the CDR3: TGTGCCAGCACCGATGTGAGGGGGCGGGGTGAAGCTTTCTTT. This rearrangement joins TRBV11-2 to TRBJ1-1, with TRBD1 matching over 7 bases. J was trimmed by 7 bases and V by 7 bases; bases with no gene match: 12. From germline, CDR1 is SGHAT and CDR2 FQNNGV. The CDR3 length is 14 residues.

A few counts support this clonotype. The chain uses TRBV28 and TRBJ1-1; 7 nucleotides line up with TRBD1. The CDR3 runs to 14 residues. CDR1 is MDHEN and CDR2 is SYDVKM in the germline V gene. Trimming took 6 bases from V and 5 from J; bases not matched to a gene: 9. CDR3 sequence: CASSPRGYETEAFF. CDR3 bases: TGTGCCAGCAGCCCCAGGGGGTATGAGACTGAAGCTTTCTTT. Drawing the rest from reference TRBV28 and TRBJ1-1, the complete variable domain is DVKVTQSSRYLVKRTGEKVFLECVQDMDHENMFWYRQDPGLGLRLIYFSYDVKMKEKGDIPEGYSVSREKKERFSLILESASTNQTSMYLCASSPRGYETEAFFGQGTRLTVV.

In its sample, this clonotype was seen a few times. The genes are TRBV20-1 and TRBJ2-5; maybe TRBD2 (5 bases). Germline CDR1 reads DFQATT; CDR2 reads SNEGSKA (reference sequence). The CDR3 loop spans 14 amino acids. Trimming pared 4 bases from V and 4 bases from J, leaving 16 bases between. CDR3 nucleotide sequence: TGCAGTGCTAAGTTAGGGAGCTCAGGAGAGACCCAGTACTTC. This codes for CSAKLGSSGETQYF.

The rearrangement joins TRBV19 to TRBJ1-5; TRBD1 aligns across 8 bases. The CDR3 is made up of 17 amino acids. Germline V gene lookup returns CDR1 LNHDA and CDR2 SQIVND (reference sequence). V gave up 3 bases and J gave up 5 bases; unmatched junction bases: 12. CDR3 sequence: CASSIGFRQGADQPQHF. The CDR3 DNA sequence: TGTGCCAGTAGTATCGGGTTTCGGCAGGGGGCTGATCAGCCCCAGCATTTT.

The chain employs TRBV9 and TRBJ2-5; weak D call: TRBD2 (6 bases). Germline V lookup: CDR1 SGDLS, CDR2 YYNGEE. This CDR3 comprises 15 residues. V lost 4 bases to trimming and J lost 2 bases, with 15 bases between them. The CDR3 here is CASSTGGGQQETQYF. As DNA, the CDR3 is TGTGCCAGCAGCACCGGGGGTGGGCAGCAAGAGACCCAGTACTTC.

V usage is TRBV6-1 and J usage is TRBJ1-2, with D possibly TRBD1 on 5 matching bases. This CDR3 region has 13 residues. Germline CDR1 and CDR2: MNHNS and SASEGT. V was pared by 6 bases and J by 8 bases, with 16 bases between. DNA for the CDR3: TGTGCCAGCAGCAGTCAGGGTCTAGGAGGCTACACCTTC. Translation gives CASSSQGLGGYTF.

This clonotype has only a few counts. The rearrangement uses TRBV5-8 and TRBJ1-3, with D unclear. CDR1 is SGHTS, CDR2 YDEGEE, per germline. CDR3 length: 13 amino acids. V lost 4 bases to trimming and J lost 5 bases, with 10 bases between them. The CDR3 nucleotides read TGTGCCAGCAGCATAGACACTCGAAACACCATATATTTT. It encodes CASSIDTRNTIYF.

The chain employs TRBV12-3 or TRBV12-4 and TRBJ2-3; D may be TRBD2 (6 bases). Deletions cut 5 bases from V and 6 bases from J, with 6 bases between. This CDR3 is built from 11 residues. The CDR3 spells CASSGGDTQYF. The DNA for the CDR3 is TGTGCCAGCAGTGGGGGGGATACGCAGTATTTT.

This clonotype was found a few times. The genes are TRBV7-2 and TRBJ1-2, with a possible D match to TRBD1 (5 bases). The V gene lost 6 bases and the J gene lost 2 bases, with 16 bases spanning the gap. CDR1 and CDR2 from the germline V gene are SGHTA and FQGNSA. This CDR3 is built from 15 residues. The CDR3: CASSRSLAGNYGYTF. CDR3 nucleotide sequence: TGTGCCAGCAGTCGGAGCTTAGCAGGGAACTATGGCTACACCTTC.

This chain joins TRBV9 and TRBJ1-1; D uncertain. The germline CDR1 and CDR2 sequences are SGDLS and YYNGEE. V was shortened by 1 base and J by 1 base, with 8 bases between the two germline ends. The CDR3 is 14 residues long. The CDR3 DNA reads TGTGCCAGCAGCGTAAGCTCACAGAACACTGAAGCTTTCTTT. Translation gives CASSVSSQNTEAFF.

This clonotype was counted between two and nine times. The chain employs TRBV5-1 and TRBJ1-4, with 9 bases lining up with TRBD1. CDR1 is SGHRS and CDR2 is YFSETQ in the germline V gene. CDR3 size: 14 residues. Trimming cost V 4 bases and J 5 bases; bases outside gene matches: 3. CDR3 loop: CASSLGQGNEKLFF. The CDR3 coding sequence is TGCGCCAGCAGCCTAGGACAGGGGAATGAAAAACTGTTTTTT.

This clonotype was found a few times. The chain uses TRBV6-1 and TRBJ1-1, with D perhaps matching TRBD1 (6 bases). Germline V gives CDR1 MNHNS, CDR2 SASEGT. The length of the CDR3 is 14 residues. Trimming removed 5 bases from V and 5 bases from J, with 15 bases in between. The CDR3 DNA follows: TGTGCCAGCAGTACAGGGCTTGGGAGAACTGAAGCTTTCTTT. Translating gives CASSTGLGRTEAFF.

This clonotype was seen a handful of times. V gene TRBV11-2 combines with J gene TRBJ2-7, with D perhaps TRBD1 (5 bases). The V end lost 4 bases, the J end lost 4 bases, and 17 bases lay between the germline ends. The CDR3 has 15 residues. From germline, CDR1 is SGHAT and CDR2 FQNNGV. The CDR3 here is CASSSYRGTSYEQYF. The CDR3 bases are TGTGCCAGCAGCTCCTATAGGGGTACTTCTTACGAGCAGTACTTC.